This TCR beta chain appears in the sequencing data of a study of T-cell reconstitution after alpha-beta-depleted transplantation in children. The CDR3 spans 20 residues. The germline CDR1 and CDR2 sequences are LGHDT and YNNKEL (reference sequence). V lost 4 bases, J lost 3 bases, and 13 bases stayed unmatched. The authors prepared the TCRbeta library with unique molecular identifiers. TCRdb fed the PCR reads into MiXCR, producing one record per CDR3 protein. The profile covers about 500,000 distinct CDR3 sequences, with 32% appearing a single time and around 2.3% taken by the ten largest. This clonotype was counted between two and nine times.

Source: PBMCs from the stem cell graft donor, taken from the stem cell graft. This chain links TRBV3-1 with TRBJ2-3, with 16 bases lining up with TRBD2. This sequence was found in a human donor who donated a stem cell graft to a child with aplastic anemia. CDR3 protein: CASSRVPGLAGGPRTDTQYF. Written as DNA, the CDR3 is TGTGCCAGCAGCCGCGTCCCGGGACTAGCGGGAGGGCCGAGGACAGATACGCAGTATTTT.